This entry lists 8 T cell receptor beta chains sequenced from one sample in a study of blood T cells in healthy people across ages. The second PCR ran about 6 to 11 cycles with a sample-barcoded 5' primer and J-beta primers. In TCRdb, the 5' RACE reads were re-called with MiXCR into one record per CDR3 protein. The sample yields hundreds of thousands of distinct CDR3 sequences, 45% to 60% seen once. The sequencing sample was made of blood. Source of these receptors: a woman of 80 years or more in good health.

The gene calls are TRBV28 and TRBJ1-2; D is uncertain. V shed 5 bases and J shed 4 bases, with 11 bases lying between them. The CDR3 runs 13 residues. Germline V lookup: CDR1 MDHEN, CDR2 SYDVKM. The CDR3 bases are TGTGCCAGCAGTCAGACTACGTTCTATGGCTACACCTTC. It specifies CASSQTTFYGYTF.

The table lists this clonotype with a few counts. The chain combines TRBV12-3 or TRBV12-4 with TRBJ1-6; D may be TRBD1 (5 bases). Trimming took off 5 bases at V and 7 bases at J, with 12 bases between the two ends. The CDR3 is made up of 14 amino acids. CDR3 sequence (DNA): TGTGCCAGCAGTCCCGGGGGGGGGAATTCACCCCTCCACTTT. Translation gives CASSPGGGNSPLHF.

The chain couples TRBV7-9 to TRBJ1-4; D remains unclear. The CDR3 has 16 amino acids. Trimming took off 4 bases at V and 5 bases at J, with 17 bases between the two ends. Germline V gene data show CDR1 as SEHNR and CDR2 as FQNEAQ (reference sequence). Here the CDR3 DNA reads TGTGCCAGCAGCTCCGTAGCCCCGGGGAGAAATGAAAAACTGTTTTTT. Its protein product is CASSSVAPGRNEKLFF.

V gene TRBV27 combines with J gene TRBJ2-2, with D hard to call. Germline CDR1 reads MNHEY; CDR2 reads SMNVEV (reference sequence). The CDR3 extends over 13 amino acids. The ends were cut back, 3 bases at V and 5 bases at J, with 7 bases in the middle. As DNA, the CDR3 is TGTGCCAGCAGTTTTGCGCGTACCGGGGAGCTGTTTTTT. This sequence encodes CASSFARTGELFF.

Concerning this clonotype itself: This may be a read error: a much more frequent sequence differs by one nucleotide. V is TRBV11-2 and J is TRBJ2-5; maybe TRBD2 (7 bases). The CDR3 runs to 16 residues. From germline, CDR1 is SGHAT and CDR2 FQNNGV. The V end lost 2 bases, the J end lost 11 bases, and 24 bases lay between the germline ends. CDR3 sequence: CASSLHAGAGVNEQYF. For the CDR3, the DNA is TGTGCCAGCAGCTTACATGCGGGGGCGGGAGTGAATGAGCAGTACTTC. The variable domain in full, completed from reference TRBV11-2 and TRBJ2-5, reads EAGVAQSPRYKIIEKRQSVAFWCNPISGHATLYWYQQILGQGPKLLIQFQNNGVVDDSQLPKDRFSAERLKGVDSTLKIQPAKLEDSAVYLCASSLHAGAGVNEQYFGPGTRLLVL.

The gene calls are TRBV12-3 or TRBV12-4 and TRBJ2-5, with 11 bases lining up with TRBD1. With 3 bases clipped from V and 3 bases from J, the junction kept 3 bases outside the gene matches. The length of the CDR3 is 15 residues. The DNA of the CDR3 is TGTGCCAGCAGTTTTAGGGACAGGGGGAAAGAGACCCAGTACTTC. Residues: CASSFRDRGKETQYF.

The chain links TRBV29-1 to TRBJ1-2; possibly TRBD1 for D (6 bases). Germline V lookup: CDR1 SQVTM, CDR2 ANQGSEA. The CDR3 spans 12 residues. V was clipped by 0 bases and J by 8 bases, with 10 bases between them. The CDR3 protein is CSVEEGAGGYTF. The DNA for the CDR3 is TGCAGCGTTGAAGAGGGGGCAGGAGGCTACACCTTC.

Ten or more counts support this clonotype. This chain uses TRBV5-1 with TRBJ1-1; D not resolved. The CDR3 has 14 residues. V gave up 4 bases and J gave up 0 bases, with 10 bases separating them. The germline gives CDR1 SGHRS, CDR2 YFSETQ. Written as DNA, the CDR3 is TGCGCCAGCAGCCCGGACGGTTTGAACACTGAAGCTTTCTTT. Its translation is CASSPDGLNTEAFF.